The rows below give T cell receptor beta chains drawn from one sample of a study of CXCR3-negative and CXCR3-positive naive CD8 T cells. Each CDR3 protein gets one entry in TCRdb, which reprocessed the 5' RACE reads and gives no DNA. Its table lists about 62,000 distinct CDR3 sequences. The sample was naive CXCR3- CD8+ T cells from blood. The source is a human donor in good health. Some clones in this sample may be carry-over from other donors' samples. The CDR3 runs from the conserved cysteine through the conserved F or W.

>TRBJ2-5|TRBV11-1
CASSLNRDETQYF
>TRBJ2-7|TRBV19
CASSADGASYEQYF
>TRBJ1-1|TRBV9
CASSVGGQGVNTEAFF
>TRBJ2-5|TRBV7-9
CASSLAGPEQETQYF
>TRBJ1-2|TRBV18
CASSRTAWDTEGHGYTF
>TRBJ2-1|TRBV7-8
CASSSVLGNEQFF
>TRBJ2-7|TRBV15
CATSRGESYEQYF
>TRBJ2-7|TRBV27
CASSLQGPYEQYF
>TRBJ1-1|TRBV20-1
CSARRTDTEAFF
>TRBJ2-5|TRBV29-1
CSVDPGSGETQYF
>TRBJ2-1|TRBV7-2
CASSLYGGAYNEQFF
>TRBJ2-3|TRBV5-1
CASSLGLAGGPPVDTQYF
>TRBJ2-3|TRBV10-3
CAISPRPIQFAGVTDTQYF
>TRBJ2-3|TRBV4-2
CASSFGGSSDTQYF
>TRBJ1-5|TRBV10-1
CASRKDREQPQHF
>TRBJ2-7|TRBV6-2/TRBV6-3
CASSTQRGPPSYEQYF
>TRBJ2-7|TRBV3-1
CASSQDRVDYEQYF
>TRBJ1-2|TRBV6-4
CASSDPGQGANYGYTF
>TRBJ2-1|TRBV7-3
CASSFGTSGRAPYNEQFF
>TRBJ2-7|TRBV29-1
CSVERILSYEQYF
>TRBJ2-7|TRBV5-1
CASSLDAESYEQYF
>TRBJ1-3|TRBV4-3
CASGDPATPGNTIYF
>TRBJ2-1|TRBV29-1
CSVGGTSGGRSPEQFF
>TRBJ2-7|TRBV6-5
CASSYGGVNHGGEQYF
>TRBJ1-2|TRBV12-3/TRBV12-4
CASSLMEGGYTF
>TRBJ2-1|TRBV7-6
CASSLALHEQFF
>TRBJ2-7|TRBV29-1
CSVADSDNSYEQYF
>TRBJ1-2|TRBV28
CASKPIPWEYGYTF
>TRBJ2-7|TRBV29-1
CSVEYTGEAEQYF
>TRBJ2-7|TRBV4-3
CASSQDIGQGSYEQYF
>TRBJ2-1|TRBV6-5
CASSRLSSSGRAYNEQFF
>TRBJ1-1|TRBV20-1
CSARQAGNTEAFF
>TRBJ2-5|TRBV12-3/TRBV12-4
CASSFLDRTQYF
>TRBJ1-1|TRBV3-1
CASSQEVVRMDTEAFF
>TRBJ2-7|TRBV28
CASSFFSLTGYEQYF
>TRBJ2-7|TRBV27
CASSFRGGYEQYF
>TRBJ2-7|TRBV7-9
CASSLARQVYEQYF
>TRBJ1-2|TRBV29-1
CSVEDATGSFDGYTF
>TRBJ2-7|TRBV6-5
CASSYSPRTEASYEQYF
>TRBJ1-4|TRBV7-9
CASSFQGQKLFF
>TRBJ2-2|TRBV7-9
CASKFPDRETGELFF
>TRBJ2-1|TRBV29-1
CSVKGTLRFGQFF
>TRBJ1-5|TRBV25-1
CASSGAGVQPQHF
>TRBJ1-2|TRBV29-1
CSVPVRVGGYGYTF
>TRBJ1-2|TRBV9
CASSPTGSGANYGYTF
>TRBJ2-1|TRBV6-2/TRBV6-3
CASSYSTRSSYNEQFF
>TRBJ2-3|TRBV7-6
CASSLAGGSTDTQYF
>TRBJ2-3|TRBV14
CASSQVDTQYF
>TRBJ2-5|TRBV29-1
CSVGRRGARETQYF
>TRBJ1-5|TRBV4-3
CASSQDFGGRVSQPQHF
>TRBJ2-3|TRBV7-2
CASSLVWAPKDTQYF
>TRBJ1-1|TRBV4-1
CASSQGVIQGRKGTEAFF
>TRBJ1-1|TRBV7-9
CASSLATGMNTEAFF
>TRBJ1-3|TRBV29-1
CSVDVGNTIYF